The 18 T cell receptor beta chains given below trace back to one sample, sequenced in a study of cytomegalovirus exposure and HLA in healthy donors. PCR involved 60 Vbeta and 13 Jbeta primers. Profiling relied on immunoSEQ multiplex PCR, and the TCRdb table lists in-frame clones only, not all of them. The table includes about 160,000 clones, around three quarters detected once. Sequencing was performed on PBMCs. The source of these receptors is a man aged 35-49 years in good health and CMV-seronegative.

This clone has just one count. CDR3 nucleotides: TGTGCCAGCAGCTCCCCGAGAGGGAGTAATGAAAAACTGTTTTTT. Its protein is CASSSPRGSNEKLFF. This rearrangement joins TRBV7-2 to TRBJ1-4; D remains unclear. CDR3 length: 15 residues. Trimming pared 4 bases from V and 4 bases from J, leaving 13 bases between. Germline values: CDR1 SGHTA, CDR2 FQGNSA.

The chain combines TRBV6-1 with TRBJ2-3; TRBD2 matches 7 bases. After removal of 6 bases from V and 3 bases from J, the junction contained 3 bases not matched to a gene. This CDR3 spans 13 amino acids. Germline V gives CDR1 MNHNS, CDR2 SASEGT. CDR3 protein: CASSAGVTDTQYF. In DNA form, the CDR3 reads TGTGCCAGCAGCGCGGGAGTTACAGATACGCAGTATTTT.

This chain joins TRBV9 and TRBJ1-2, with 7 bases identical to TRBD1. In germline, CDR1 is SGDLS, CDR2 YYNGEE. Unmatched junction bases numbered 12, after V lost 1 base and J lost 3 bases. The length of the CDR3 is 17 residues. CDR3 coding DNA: TGTGCCAGCAGCGTACTGGGGACAGCAGGAAACTACTATGGCTACACCTTC. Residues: CASSVLGTAGNYYGYTF.

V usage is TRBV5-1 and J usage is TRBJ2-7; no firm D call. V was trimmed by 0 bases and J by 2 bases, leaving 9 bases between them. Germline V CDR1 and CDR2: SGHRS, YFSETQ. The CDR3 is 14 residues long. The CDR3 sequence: CASSLDGKPYEQYF. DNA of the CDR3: TGCGCCAGCAGCTTGGACGGTAAACCCTACGAGCAGTACTTC. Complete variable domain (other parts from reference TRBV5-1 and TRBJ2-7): KAGVTQTPRYLIKTRGQQVTLSCSPISGHRSVSWYQQTPGQGLQFLFEYFSETQRNKGNFPGRFSGRQFSNSRSEMNVSTLELGDSALYLCASSLDGKPYEQYFGPGTRLTVT.

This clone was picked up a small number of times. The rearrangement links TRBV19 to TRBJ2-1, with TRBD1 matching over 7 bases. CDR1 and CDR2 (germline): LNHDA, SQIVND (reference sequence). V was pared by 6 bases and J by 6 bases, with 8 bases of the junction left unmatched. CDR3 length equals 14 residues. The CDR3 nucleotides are TGTGCCAGTAGCCCCGTGAGGGGGCTCAATGAGCAGTTCTTC. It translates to CASSPVRGLNEQFF.

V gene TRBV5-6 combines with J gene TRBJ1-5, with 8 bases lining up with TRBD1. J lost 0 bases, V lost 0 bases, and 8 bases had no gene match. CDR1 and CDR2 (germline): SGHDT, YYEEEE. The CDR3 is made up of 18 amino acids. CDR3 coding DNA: TGTGCCAGCAGCTTGGGGAGGGACAGGTCATATAGCAATCAGCCCCAGCATTTT. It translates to CASSLGRDRSYSNQPQHF.

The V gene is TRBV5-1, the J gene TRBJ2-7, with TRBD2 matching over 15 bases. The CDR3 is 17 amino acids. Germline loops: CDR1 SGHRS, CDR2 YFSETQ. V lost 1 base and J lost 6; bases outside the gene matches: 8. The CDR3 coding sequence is TGCGCCAGCAGCTTGCCGGGACTAGCGGGAGGTGGCGGCGAGCAGTACTTC. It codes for CASSLPGLAGGGGEQYF.

Here the CDR3 DNA reads TGCGCCAGCAGCCCCAACGCGGGACAGATATACGAGCAGTACTTC. This translates into CASSPNAGQIYEQYF. The V call is TRBV4-1, the J call TRBJ2-7; TRBD1 is a possible D gene (7 bases). Germline CDR1 MGHRA, CDR2 YSYEKL. V was clipped by 4 bases and J by 4 bases, with 17 bases between them. This CDR3 has 15 amino acids.

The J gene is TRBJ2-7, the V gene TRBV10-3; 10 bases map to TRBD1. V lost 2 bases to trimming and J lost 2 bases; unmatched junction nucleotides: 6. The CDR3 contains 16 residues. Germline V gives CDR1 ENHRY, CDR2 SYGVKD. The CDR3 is CAISEIGTGDTYEQYF. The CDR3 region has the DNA TGTGCCATCAGTGAGATCGGGACAGGGGACACCTACGAGCAGTACTTC.

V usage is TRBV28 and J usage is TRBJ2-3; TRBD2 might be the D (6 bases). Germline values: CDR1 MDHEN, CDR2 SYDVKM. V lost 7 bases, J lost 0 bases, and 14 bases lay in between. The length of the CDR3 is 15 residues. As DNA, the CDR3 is TGTGCCAGCACCCCCTGGGGACTTAGCACAGATACGCAGTATTTT. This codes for CASTPWGLSTDTQYF.

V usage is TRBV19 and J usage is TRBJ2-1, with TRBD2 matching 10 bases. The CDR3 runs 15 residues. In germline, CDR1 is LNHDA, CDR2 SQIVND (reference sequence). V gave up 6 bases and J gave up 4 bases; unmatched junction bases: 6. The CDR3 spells CASRSRLAGYNEQFF. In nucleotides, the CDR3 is TGTGCCAGTAGGTCCCGACTAGCGGGTTACAATGAGCAGTTCTTC.

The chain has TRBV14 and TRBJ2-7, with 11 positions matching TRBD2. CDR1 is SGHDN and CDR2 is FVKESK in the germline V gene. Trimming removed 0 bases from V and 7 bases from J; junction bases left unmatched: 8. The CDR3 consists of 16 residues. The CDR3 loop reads CASSQDSGRADEEQYF. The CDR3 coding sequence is TGTGCCAGCAGCCAAGATAGCGGGAGGGCCGATGAGGAGCAGTACTTC. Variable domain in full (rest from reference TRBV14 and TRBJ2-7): EAGVTQFPSHSVIEKGQTVTLRCDPISGHDNLYWYRRVMGKEIKFLLHFVKESKQDESGMPNNRFLAERTGGTYSTLKVQPAELEDSGVYFCASSQDSGRADEEQYFGPGTRLTVT.

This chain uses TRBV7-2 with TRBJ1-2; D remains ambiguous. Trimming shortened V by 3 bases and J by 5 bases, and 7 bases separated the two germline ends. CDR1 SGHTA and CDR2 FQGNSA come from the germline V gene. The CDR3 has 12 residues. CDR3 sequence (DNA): TGTGCCAGCAGCTTTCCCCAATATGGCTACACCTTC. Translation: CASSFPQYGYTF. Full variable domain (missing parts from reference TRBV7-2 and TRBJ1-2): GAGVSQSPSNKVTEKGKDVELRCDPISGHTALYWYRQSLGQGLEFLIYFQGNSAPDKSGLPSDRFSAERTGGSVSTLTIQRTQQEDSAVYLCASSFPQYGYTFGSGTRLTVV.

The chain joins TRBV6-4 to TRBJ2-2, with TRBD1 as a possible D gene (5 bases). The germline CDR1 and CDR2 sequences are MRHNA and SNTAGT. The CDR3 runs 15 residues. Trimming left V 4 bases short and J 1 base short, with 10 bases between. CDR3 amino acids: CASSAITGNTGELFF. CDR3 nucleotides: TGTGCCAGCAGTGCCATCACAGGGAACACCGGGGAGCTGTTTTTT.

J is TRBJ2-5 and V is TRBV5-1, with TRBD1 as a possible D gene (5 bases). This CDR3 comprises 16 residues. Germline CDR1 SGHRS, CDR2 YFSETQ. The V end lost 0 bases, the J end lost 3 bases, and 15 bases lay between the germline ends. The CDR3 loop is CASSLVRQGVEETQYF. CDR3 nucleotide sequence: TGCGCCAGCAGCTTGGTGAGGCAGGGTGTCGAAGAGACCCAGTACTTC.

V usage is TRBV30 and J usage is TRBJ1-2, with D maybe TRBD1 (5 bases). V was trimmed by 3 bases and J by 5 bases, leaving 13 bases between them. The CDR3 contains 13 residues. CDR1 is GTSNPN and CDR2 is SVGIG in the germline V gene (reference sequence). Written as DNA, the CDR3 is TGTGCCTGGAGAGGGGATGCGAGGTATGGCTACACCTTC. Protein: CAWRGDARYGYTF.

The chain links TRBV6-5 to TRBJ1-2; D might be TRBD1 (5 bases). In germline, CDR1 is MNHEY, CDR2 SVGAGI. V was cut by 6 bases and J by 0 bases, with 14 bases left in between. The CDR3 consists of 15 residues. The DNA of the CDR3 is TGTGCCAGCAGGCGGACACCTACTTCTAACTATGGCTACACCTTC. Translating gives CASRRTPTSNYGYTF.

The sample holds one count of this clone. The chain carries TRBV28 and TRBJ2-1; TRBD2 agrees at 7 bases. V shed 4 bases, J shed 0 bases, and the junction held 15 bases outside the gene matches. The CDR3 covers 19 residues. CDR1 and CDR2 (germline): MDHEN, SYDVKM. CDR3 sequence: CASSSPPATSARSYNEQFF. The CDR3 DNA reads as TGTGCCAGCAGTTCCCCCCCCGCTACTAGCGCCCGCTCCTACAATGAGCAGTTCTTC.